A selection of T cell receptor beta chains follows, all from one sample in a study of cytomegalovirus exposure and HLA in healthy donors. The table came from immunoSEQ multiplex PCR; TCRdb's copy has only in-frame clones and leaves some out. In total, the table holds over 150,000 clones. Input material: PBMCs. These TCRs come from a boy aged 10-17 years in good health and CMV-seronegative. CDR3s leave out the opening cysteine and the closing phenylalanine or tryptophan.

j_call v_call cdr3_length cdr3_aa
TRBJ2-2 TRBV9 9 ASSSGGELF
TRBJ2-5 TRBV5-6 14 ASSSFGTSGGWAQY
TRBJ2-5 TRBV5-1 13 ASSSRTGSEETQY
TRBJ1-5 TRBV6-8 14 ASISPMTSKSQPQH
TRBJ1-1 TRBV13 16 ASSSNPGQGLPNTEAF
NA TRBV6-5 11 ASSRQGAGEQY
TRBJ1-1 TRBV6-5 12 ASRRGAMNTEAF
TRBJ2-5 TRBV2 13 ASTPLAGGQETQY
TRBJ2-7 TRBV5-4 13 ASSLAGSGGLLWY
TRBJ1-3 TRBV25-1 12 ASSERQRGNTIY
TRBJ2-5 TRBV5-5 12 ASRAVDRQETQY
TRBJ2-1 TRBV5-4 17 ASSLPGTGGPNLYNEQF
TRBJ2-7 TRBV7-9 13 ASSPGGTGTYEQY
TRBJ1-1 TRBV30 14 AWSPLPATGAAEAF
TRBJ1-5 TRBV7-2 13 ASSPHGENNQPQH
TRBJ1-2 TRBV4-1 13 ASSQGAGERYGYT
TRBJ1-3 TRBV28 13 ASSWDRRTGNTIY